Each of the 5 T cell receptor beta chains below was sequenced from the same sample in a study of cytomegalovirus exposure and HLA in healthy donors (dated by TCRdb to the late 2010s). Preparation of the library involved the immunoSEQ multiplex PCR assay. For the multiplex PCR, a mixture combining 60 forward primers for TCR Vbeta segments and 13 reverse primers for TCR Jbeta segments was used. Drawn from immuneACCESS, this table holds only the in-frame rearrangements with V and J called that TCRdb kept. Clones are partly lost; checked studies trace under half to an unresolved V gene and leave the rest unexplained. The sample table contains roughly 80,000 clones; only one count was recorded for about 88% of them. 2.4% of the sample rests with the top ten. The specimen was PBMCs. Every receptor here comes from a woman between 45 and 65 years old in good health and CMV-seronegative.

The chain links TRBV10-3 to TRBJ2-1, with 7 bases identical to TRBD1. The CDR3 is 16 amino acids. The V segment lost 0 bases and the J segment 5 bases; nucleotides outside the gene matches: 7. CDR1 and CDR2 from the germline V gene are ENHRY and SYGVKD. The CDR3 spells CAISESQQGRDNEQFF. In DNA, the CDR3 is TGTGCCATCAGTGAGTCGCAACAGGGGAGAGACAATGAGCAGTTCTTC.

The chain recombines TRBV5-1 with TRBJ1-5; D is perhaps TRBD1 (5 bases). V was cut by 5 bases and J by 3 bases, with 15 bases left in between. Germline V gene lookup returns CDR1 SGHRS and CDR2 YFSETQ. The CDR3 consists of 15 residues. Here the CDR3 reads CASRPDSSYNQPQHF. In DNA form, the CDR3 reads TGCGCCAGCAGACCTGACAGTTCCTACAATCAGCCCCAGCATTTT.

J is TRBJ1-5 and V is TRBV7-8; the D is unclear. Trimming left V 1 base short and J 14 bases short, with 12 bases between. The CDR3 is 12 residues long. Looked up from germline, CDR1 is SGHVS and CDR2 is FQNEAQ. This CDR3 reads CASSLVPGYKHF. The CDR3 DNA follows: TGTGCCAGCAGCTTAGTCCCAGGTTACAAGCATTTT. Supplemented by reference TRBV7-8 and TRBJ1-5, the full variable domain reads GAGVSQSPRYKVAKRGQDVALRCDPISGHVSLFWYQQALGQGPEFLTYFQNEAQLDKSGLPSDRFFAERPEGSVSTLKIQRTQQEDSAVYLCASSLVPGYKHFGDGTRLSIL.

The chain uses TRBV5-1 and TRBJ2-1; the match to TRBD1 covers 7 bases. The CDR3 totals 16 residues. J was trimmed by 4 bases and V by 5 bases; bases with no gene match: 12. Germline CDR1 SGHRS, CDR2 YFSETQ. This CDR3 is CASSASRDRLYNEQFF. CDR3 coding DNA: TGCGCCAGCAGTGCAAGCCGGGACAGACTTTACAATGAGCAGTTCTTC.

The genes are TRBV9 and TRBJ1-1; 7 positions agree with TRBD1. Germline CDR1 reads SGDLS; CDR2 reads YYNGEE. V was pared by 4 bases and J by 1 base, with 7 bases of the junction left unmatched. This CDR3 region has 15 residues. The CDR3 coding sequence is TGTGCCAGCAGCATTCGGGACAGAGAGAACACTGAAGCTTTCTTT. Amino acid sequence: CASSIRDRENTEAFF.